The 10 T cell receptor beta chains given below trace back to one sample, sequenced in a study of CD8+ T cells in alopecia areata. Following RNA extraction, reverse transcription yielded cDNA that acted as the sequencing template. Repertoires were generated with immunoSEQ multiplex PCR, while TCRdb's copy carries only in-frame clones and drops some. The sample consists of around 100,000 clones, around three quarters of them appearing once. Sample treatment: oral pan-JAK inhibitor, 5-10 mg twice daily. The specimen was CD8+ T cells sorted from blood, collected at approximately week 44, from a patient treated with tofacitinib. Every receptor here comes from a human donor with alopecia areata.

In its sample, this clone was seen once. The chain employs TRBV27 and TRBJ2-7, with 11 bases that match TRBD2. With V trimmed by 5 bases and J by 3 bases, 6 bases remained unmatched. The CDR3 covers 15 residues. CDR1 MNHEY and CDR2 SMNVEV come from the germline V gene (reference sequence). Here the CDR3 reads CASSLSGGAYYEQYF. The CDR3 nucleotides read TGTGCCAGCAGTCTTAGCGGGGGGGCCTACTACGAGCAGTACTTC.

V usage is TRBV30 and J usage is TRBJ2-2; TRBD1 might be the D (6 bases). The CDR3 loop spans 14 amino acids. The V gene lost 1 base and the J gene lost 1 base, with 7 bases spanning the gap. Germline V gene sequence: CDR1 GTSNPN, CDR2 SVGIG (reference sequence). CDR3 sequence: CAWSGTVNTGELFF. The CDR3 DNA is TGTGCCTGGAGTGGGACAGTGAACACCGGGGAGCTGTTTTTT. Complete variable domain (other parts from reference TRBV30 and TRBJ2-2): SQTIHQWPATLVQPVGSPLSLECTVEGTSNPNLYWYRQAAGRGLQLLFYSVGIGQISSEVPQNLSASRPQDRQFILSSKKLLLSDSGFYLCAWSGTVNTGELFFGEGSRLTVL.

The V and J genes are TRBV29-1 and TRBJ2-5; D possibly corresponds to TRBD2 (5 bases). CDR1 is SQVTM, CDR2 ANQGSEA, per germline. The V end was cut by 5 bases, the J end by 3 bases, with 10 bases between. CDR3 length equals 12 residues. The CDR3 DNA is TGCAGCGTTTCCACCGGGGAAGAGACCCAGTACTTC. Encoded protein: CSVSTGEETQYF. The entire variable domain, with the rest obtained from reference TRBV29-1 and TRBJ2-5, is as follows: SAVISQKPSRDICQRGTSLTIQCQVDSQVTMMFWYRQQPGQSLTLIATANQGSEATYESGFVIDKFPISRPNLTFSTLTVSNMSPEDSSIYLCSVSTGEETQYFGPGTRLLVL.

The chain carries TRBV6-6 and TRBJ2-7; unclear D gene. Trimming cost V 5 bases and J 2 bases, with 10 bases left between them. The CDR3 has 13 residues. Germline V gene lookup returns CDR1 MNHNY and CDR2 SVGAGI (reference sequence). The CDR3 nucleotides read TGTGCCAGCAGTAAGGAGCCCGCCTACGAGCAGTACTTC. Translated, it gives CASSKEPAYEQYF.

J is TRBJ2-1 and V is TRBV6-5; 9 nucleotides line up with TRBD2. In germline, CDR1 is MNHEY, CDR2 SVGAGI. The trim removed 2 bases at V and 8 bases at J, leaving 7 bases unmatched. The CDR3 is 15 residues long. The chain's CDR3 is CASSYGRGGTYEQFF. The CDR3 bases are TGTGCCAGCAGTTACGGGCGGGGGGGCACCTATGAGCAGTTCTTC.

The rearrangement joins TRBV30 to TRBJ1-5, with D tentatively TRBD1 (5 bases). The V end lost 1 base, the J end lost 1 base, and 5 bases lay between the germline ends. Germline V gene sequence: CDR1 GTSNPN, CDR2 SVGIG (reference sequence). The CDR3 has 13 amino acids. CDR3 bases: TGTGCCTGGAGTGAGGGGAGCAATCAGCCCCAGCATTTT. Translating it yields CAWSEGSNQPQHF.

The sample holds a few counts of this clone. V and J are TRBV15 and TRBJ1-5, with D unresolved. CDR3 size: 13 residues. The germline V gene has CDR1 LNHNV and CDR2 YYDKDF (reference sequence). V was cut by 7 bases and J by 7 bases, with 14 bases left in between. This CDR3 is CATKPPGGQPQHF. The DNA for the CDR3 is TGTGCCACCAAACCGCCCGGAGGACAGCCCCAGCATTTT.

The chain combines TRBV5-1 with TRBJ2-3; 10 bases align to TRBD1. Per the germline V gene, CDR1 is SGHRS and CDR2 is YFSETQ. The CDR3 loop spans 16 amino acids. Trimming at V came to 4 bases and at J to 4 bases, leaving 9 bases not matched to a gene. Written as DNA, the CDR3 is TGCGCCAGCAGCGTACGACAGGGGGCGAGCGCAGATACGCAGTATTTT. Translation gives CASSVRQGASADTQYF.

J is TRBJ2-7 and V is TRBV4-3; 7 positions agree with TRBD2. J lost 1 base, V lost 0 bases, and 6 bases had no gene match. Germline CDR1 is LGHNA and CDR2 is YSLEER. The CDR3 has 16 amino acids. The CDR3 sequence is CASSQDWAGESYEQYF. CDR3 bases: TGCGCCAGCAGCCAAGACTGGGCGGGGGAGTCCTACGAGCAGTACTTC.

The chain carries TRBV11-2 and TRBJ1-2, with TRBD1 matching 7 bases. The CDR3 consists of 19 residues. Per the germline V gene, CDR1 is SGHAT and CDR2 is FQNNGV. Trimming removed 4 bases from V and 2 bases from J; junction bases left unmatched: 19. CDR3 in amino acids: CASSSTPRQGLGVNYGYTF. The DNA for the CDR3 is TGTGCCAGCAGCTCGACGCCTCGACAGGGCCTCGGAGTGAACTATGGCTACACCTTC.